This TCR beta chain was found in a study of blood T cell repertoires in COVID-19. Germline V gene lookup returns CDR1 MDHEN and CDR2 SYDVKM. J was trimmed by 7 bases and V by 6 bases; bases with no gene match: 8. The length of the CDR3 is 17 residues. How the authors handled the data: Quantification of nucleated cells was approximated via reference gene primer amplification. Measured with immunoSEQ multiplex PCR; TCRdb has only the in-frame clones, and not every one. That table supplies the V and J calls and clone size; D and trimming were determined from the DNA. The table records 110,000 or so clones, about 74% of them present only once.

The specimen was peripheral blood. The TCR was taken from a man between 70 and 80 years old with acute or convalescent COVID-19. The chain has TRBV28 and TRBJ2-2; TRBD2 matches 16 bases. CDR3 residues: CASRPGTSGRGIGELFF. For the CDR3, the DNA is TGTGCCAGCAGGCCCGGGACTAGCGGGAGGGGTATCGGGGAGCTGTTTTTT.